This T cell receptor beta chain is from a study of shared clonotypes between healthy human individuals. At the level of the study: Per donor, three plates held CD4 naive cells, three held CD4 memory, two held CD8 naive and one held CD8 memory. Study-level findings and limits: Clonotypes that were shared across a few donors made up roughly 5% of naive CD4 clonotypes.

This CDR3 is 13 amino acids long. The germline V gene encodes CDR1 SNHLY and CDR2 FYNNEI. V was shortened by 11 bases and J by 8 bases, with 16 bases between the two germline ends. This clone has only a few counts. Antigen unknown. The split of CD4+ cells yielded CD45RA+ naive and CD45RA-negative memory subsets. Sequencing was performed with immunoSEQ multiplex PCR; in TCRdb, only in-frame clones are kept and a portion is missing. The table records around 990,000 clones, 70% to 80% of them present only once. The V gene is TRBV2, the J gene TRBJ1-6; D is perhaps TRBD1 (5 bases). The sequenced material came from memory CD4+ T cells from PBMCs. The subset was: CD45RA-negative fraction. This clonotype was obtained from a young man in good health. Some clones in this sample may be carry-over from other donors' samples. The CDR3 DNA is TGTGCCTGCCTGGGGGAGAGGGATTCACCCCTCCACTTT. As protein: CACLGERDSPLHF.